This TCR beta chain derives from a study of PD-L1 blockade in urothelial cancer. What went into each PCR as a spike was synthetic TCR analog templates. TCRdb keeps only in-frame clones here, not all; method: immunoSEQ multiplex PCR. The repertoire consists of 35,000 to 45,000 clones, with more than 80% occurring once and the leading ten covering roughly a tenth. This CDR3 comprises 16 residues. Germline V CDR1 and CDR2: SGHTA, FQGTGA. V dropped 1 base and J dropped 4 bases, with 14 bases sitting between them. This sample's time point: peripheral blood 6 weeks after treatment start. Locally advanced or metastatic urothelial carcinoma affected the patients.

This chain links TRBV7-3 with TRBJ2-1; D may be TRBD2 (6 bases). This specimen consisted of PBMCs, obtained around atezolizumab (anti-PD-L1) treatment. The TCR was taken from a middle-aged man with urothelial cancer. CDR3 nucleotides: TGTGCCAGCAGCTTAATCCCGGGAGTGGCTTACAATGAGCAGTTCTTC. It specifies CASSLIPGVAYNEQFF.